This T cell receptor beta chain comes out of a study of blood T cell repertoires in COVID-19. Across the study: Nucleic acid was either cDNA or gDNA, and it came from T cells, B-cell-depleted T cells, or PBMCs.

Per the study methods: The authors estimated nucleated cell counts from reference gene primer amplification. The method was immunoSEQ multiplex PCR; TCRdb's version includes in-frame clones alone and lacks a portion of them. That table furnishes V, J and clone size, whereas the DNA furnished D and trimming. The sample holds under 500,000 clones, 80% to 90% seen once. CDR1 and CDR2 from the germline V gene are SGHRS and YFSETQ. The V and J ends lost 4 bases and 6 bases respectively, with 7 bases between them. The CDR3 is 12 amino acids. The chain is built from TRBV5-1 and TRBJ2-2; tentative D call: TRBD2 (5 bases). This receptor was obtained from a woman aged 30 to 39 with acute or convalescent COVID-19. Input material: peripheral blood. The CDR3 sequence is CASSERAGELFF. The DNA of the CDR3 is TGCGCCAGCAGCGAGAGGGCCGGGGAGCTGTTTTTT.